The 24 T cell receptor beta chains given below trace back to one sample, sequenced in a study of CD8 T cells in ankylosing spondylitis. From the 5' RACE reads, TCRdb called clonotypes with MiXCR, one entry per CDR3 protein. The table includes roughly 97,000 distinct CDR3 sequences, about 8% detected once. Source material: blood, either unsorted or a sorted T cell fraction (not recorded which). These receptor sequences come from a male donor with ankylosing spondylitis or in good health (not recorded which).

This clonotype came up many times. This chain uses TRBV6-5 with TRBJ1-3; possibly TRBD1 for D (6 bases). The germline gives CDR1 MNHEY, CDR2 SVGAGI. The CDR3 has 15 residues. The V end was cut by 2 bases, the J end by 2 bases, with 10 bases between. This CDR3 reads CASSYRGAAGNTIYF. The CDR3, as DNA: TGTGCCAGCAGTTACAGGGGGGCTGCTGGAAACACCATATATTTT.

This clonotype occurred once. A clone one base away is much larger, so this may be a read error. The V and J genes are TRBV29-1 and TRBJ2-7; 9 nucleotides agree with TRBD2. Germline CDR1 SQVTM, CDR2 ANQGSEA. This CDR3 spans 14 amino acids. CDR3 loop: CSVEDRGRASEQCF. CDR3 in DNA: TGCAGCGTTGAAGATCGCGGGAGGGCCAGCGAGCAGTGCTTC.

The J gene is TRBJ1-6, the V gene TRBV7-2; D ambiguous. This CDR3 is built from 14 residues. The V gene lost 3 bases and the J gene lost 7 bases, with 10 bases spanning the gap. Germline V gene lookup returns CDR1 SGHTA and CDR2 FQGNSA. CDR3 DNA sequence: TGTGCCAGCAGCTTCCGGGCCCAAAATTCACCCCTCCACTTT. It specifies CASSFRAQNSPLHF.

There are many counts of this clonotype. The chain carries TRBV12-3 or TRBV12-4 and TRBJ2-7; 8 bases align to TRBD2. CDR3 length: 15 residues. V was pared by 3 bases and J by 2 bases, with 6 bases of the junction left unmatched. CDR3 in DNA: TGTGCCAGCAGTTTCGGAATAGCGGGGCCCTACGAGCAGTACTTC. This gives the protein CASSFGIAGPYEQYF.

This clonotype was observed at least ten times. V is TRBV5-1 and J is TRBJ2-4, with 8 nucleotides matching TRBD2. CDR3 length: 15 amino acids. The V gene's germline CDR1 is SGHRS and CDR2 YFSETQ. The junction had 13 bases not matched to a gene; V was cut back by 4 bases and J by 10 bases. Here the CDR3 reads CASSTEPGVAGIQYF. In DNA, the CDR3 is TGCGCCAGCAGCACAGAGCCCGGGGTAGCGGGGATTCAGTACTTC. Together with reference TRBV5-1 and TRBJ2-4, the CDR3 gives the full variable domain: KAGVTQTPRYLIKTRGQQVTLSCSPISGHRSVSWYQQTPGQGLQFLFEYFSETQRNKGNFPGRFSGRQFSNSRSEMNVSTLELGDSALYLCASSTEPGVAGIQYFGAGTRLSVL.

This clonotype was detected many times. The chain carries TRBV6-5 and TRBJ2-5, with D possibly being TRBD1 (5 bases). Trimming stripped 0 bases from V and 2 bases from J, with 10 bases between. The CDR3 has 15 residues. The germline V gene has CDR1 MNHEY and CDR2 SVGAGI. Here the CDR3 reads CASSYSGAEQETQYF. As DNA, the CDR3 is TGTGCCAGCAGTTACTCAGGGGCCGAACAAGAGACCCAGTACTTC.

Ten or more counts support this clonotype. The chain employs TRBV20-1 and TRBJ1-1; D is possibly TRBD1 (5 bases). Germline lookup yields CDR1 DFQATT and CDR2 SNEGSKA (reference sequence). The CDR3 has 17 residues. The V gene lost 6 bases and the J gene lost 0 bases, with 23 bases spanning the gap. The CDR3 sequence is CSAVQGAYRVMNTEAFF. The CDR3 DNA sequence: TGCAGTGCAGTCCAGGGAGCTTACCGAGTCATGAACACTGAAGCTTTCTTT.

The rearrangement uses TRBV6-2 or TRBV6-3 and TRBJ2-1; 8 positions agree with TRBD2. The CDR3 loop spans 15 amino acids. Germline loops: CDR1 MNHEY, CDR2 SVGEGT. J gave up 6 bases and V 2 bases, and 6 bases lay outside the gene matches. The CDR3 region has the DNA TGTGCCAGCAGTTACGAGACGGGGGGGCGCAATGAGCAGTTCTTC. Translation gives CASSYETGGRNEQFF.

This clonotype was counted at least ten times. The chain couples TRBV20-1 to TRBJ2-7; D not certain. This CDR3 has 11 amino acids. V dropped 3 bases and J dropped 2 bases, with 5 bases sitting between them. Germline lookup yields CDR1 DFQATT and CDR2 SNEGSKA (reference sequence). For the CDR3, the DNA is TGCAGTGCTAGTATTCCCTACGAGCAGTACTTC. Translation gives CSASIPYEQYF.

The rearrangement links TRBV3-1 to TRBJ2-1, with D perhaps given as TRBD1 or TRBD2 (5 bases each). Trimming stripped 10 bases from V and 4 bases from J, with 26 bases between. The germline V gene encodes CDR1 LGHDT and CDR2 YNNKEL (reference sequence). The CDR3 runs to 17 residues. CDR3 in DNA: TGTGCCACCACCCAACAGGCCGTCGGGGCCTTTTACAATGAGCAGTTCTTC. Amino acids: CATTQQAVGAFYNEQFF.

The chain recombines TRBV18 with TRBJ1-5, with unresolved D. The CDR3 runs to 15 residues. Germline lookup yields CDR1 KGHSH and CDR2 LQKENI. Trimming took off 0 bases at V and 0 bases at J, with 6 bases between the two ends. As DNA, the CDR3 is TGTGCCAGCTCACCACCGGAGGGTAGCAATCAGCCCCAGCATTTT. Residues: CASSPPEGSNQPQHF.

The V and J genes are TRBV2 and TRBJ2-1; the match to TRBD2 covers 11 bases. This CDR3 is 17 amino acids long. J was trimmed by 6 bases and V by 2 bases; bases with no gene match: 9. CDR1 and CDR2 from the germline V gene are SNHLY and FYNNEI. Here the CDR3 reads CASSELGPGTSGNEQFF. In DNA, the CDR3 is TGTGCCAGCAGTGAATTGGGCCCCGGGACTAGCGGCAATGAGCAGTTCTTC.

This clonotype has more than one count but fewer than ten. This may arise from a read error, as a much more abundant clone is one base away. The chain recombines TRBV7-2 with TRBJ1-3; D remains ambiguous. The CDR3 spans 13 residues. CDR1 is SGHTA and CDR2 is FQGNSA in the germline V gene. Written as DNA, the CDR3 is TGTGTCAGCAGCTTAGGACCTAAAGACACCATATATTTT. Translated: CVSSLGPKDTIYF.

This clonotype was found many times. The V call is TRBV12-3 or TRBV12-4, the J call TRBJ2-7; tentative D call: TRBD1 (5 bases). The CDR3 has 13 residues. Trimming cost V 6 bases and J 2 bases, with 11 bases left between them. In DNA form, the CDR3 reads TGTGCCAGCAGCCGCCTGACAGCCTACGAGCAGTACTTC. Its protein product is CASSRLTAYEQYF.

In its sample, this clonotype was seen many times. The rearrangement uses TRBV7-6 and TRBJ2-7; no firm D call. Germline V gene sequence: CDR1 SGHVS, CDR2 FNYEAQ. Trimming took 3 bases from V and 6 from J, leaving 12 bases between them. The CDR3 covers 13 residues. DNA for the CDR3: TGTGCCAGCAGCTTGTCAGGTACCTCCGAGCAGTACTTC. This encodes CASSLSGTSEQYF.

The chain joins TRBV5-1 to TRBJ2-3; unclear D gene. From germline, CDR1 is SGHRS and CDR2 YFSETQ. CDR3 length: 13 amino acids. Deletions cut 6 bases from V and 5 bases from J, with 13 bases between. The CDR3 DNA is TGCGCCAGCAAAACCCTCCCTGGAGATACGCAGTATTTT. Its protein product is CASKTLPGDTQYF.

At least ten counts were recorded for this clonotype. Relative to the germline gene, one junction end is altered; a read error may explain this. The gene calls are TRBV4-3 and TRBJ2-1, with D unclear. This CDR3 has 14 amino acids. The germline gives CDR1 LGHNA, CDR2 YSLEER. The CDR3 spells CVSSLGSLNNEQFF. The CDR3 DNA reads TGCGTCAGCAGCCTCGGGTCGTTAAACAATGAGCAGTTCTTC.

A note on this clonotype: A much larger clone differs from this one at a single base, so this may be a read error. The genes are TRBV7-2 and TRBJ2-1, with unresolved D. Germline CDR1 SGHTA, CDR2 FQGNSA. The CDR3 extends over 14 amino acids. Trimming removed 1 base at V and 4 bases at J, with 8 bases between. The CDR3 here is CASSLGAAYNEQFF. CDR3 in DNA: TGTGCCAGCAGCTTAGGGGCGGCTTACAATGAGCAGTTCTTC.

With respect to this clonotype: The junction and the germline gene differ at one end; a read error may be behind it. The CDR3 coding sequence is TGTACCAGCTCAGCGGGACATACGACAGCCACAGATACGCAGTATTTT. This sequence encodes CTSSAGHTTATDTQYF. The rearrangement uses TRBV18 and TRBJ2-3; possible D gene TRBD2, 7 bases. CDR3 length: 16 amino acids. The germline V gene encodes CDR1 KGHSH and CDR2 LQKENI.

V and J are TRBV29-1 and TRBJ2-7; D unresolved. The V end lost 0 bases, the J end lost 0 bases, and 6 bases lay between the germline ends. CDR1 and CDR2 (germline): SQVTM, ANQGSEA. The CDR3 sequence is 13 residues long. The CDR3 DNA reads as TGCAGCGTTGAAGAAGTAGGCTCCTACGAGCAGTACTTC. It codes for CSVEEVGSYEQYF.

This clonotype showed up many times. The chain combines TRBV9 with TRBJ2-5; D may be TRBD1 or TRBD2 (5 bases each). Trimming left V 8 bases short and J 2 bases short, with 13 bases between. Germline CDR1 is SGDLS and CDR2 is YYNGEE. The CDR3 sequence is 13 residues long. The CDR3 spells CASNWDGQETQYF. The DNA for the CDR3 is TGTGCCAGTAACTGGGACGGACAAGAGACCCAGTACTTC.

This clonotype was counted at least ten times. The chain combines TRBV4-3 with TRBJ2-7; D is unresolved. There are 15 residues in the CDR3. With 0 bases removed from V and 5 bases from J, the gap between germline ends came to 14 bases. Per germline, CDR1 LGHNA and CDR2 YSLEER. The CDR3 here is CASSQDPWVSDEQYF. Here the CDR3 DNA reads TGCGCCAGCAGCCAAGATCCCTGGGTTTCGGACGAGCAGTACTTC.

This clonotype was seen ten or more times. The CDR3 loop reads CASSILAGTQYF. As DNA, the CDR3 is TGTGCCAGTAGTATTCTAGCGGGCACGCAGTATTTT. The chain recombines TRBV19 with TRBJ2-3, with 8 bases lining up with TRBD2. Germline V lookup: CDR1 LNHDA, CDR2 SQIVND (reference sequence). J lost 9 bases, V lost 3 bases, and 2 bases had no gene match. The length of the CDR3 is 12 residues. Filled out from reference TRBV19 and TRBJ2-3, the complete variable domain reads DGGITQSPKYLFRKEGQNVTLSCEQNLNHDAMYWYRQDPGQGLRLIYYSQIVNDFQKGDIAEGYSVSREKKESFPLTVTSAQKNPTAFYLCASSILAGTQYFGPGTRLTVL.

The rearrangement links TRBV12-3 or TRBV12-4 to TRBJ1-1; the D gene is possibly TRBD1 (5 bases). V dropped 8 bases and J dropped 3 bases, with 19 bases sitting between them. This CDR3 has 15 amino acids. This CDR3 is CASAVGLLGHTEAFF. The CDR3 nucleotides are TGTGCCAGCGCCGTAGGGCTCCTGGGACACACTGAAGCTTTCTTT.